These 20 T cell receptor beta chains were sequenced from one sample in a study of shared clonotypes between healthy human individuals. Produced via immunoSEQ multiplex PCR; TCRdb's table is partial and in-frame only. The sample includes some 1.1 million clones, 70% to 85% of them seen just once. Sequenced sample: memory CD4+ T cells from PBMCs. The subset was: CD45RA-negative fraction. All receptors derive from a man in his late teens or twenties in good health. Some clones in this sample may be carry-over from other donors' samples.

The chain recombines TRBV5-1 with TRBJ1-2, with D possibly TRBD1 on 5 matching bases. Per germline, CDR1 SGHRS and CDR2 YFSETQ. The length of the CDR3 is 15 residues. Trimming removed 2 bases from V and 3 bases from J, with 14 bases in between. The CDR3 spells CASSLGTGPDYGYTF. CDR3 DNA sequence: TGCGCCAGCAGCTTAGGAACGGGGCCTGACTATGGCTACACCTTC.

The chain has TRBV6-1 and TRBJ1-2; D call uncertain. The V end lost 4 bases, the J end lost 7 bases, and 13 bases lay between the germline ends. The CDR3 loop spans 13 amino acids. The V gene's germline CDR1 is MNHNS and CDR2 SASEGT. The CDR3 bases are TGTGCCAGCAGTGGACAAAACCGCGGTGGCTACACCTTC. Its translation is CASSGQNRGGYTF.

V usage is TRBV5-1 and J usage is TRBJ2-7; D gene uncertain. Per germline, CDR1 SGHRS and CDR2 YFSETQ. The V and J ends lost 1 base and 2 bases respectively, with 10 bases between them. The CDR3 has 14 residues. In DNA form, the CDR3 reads TGCGCCAGCAGCTTGAGTGGCAGCACCTACGAGCAGTACTTC. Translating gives CASSLSGSTYEQYF.

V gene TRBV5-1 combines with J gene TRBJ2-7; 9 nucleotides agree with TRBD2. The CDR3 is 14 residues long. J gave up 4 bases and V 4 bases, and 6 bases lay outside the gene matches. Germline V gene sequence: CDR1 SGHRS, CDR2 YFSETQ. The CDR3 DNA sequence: TGCGCCAGCAGCCGTAGCGGGAGTAGTTACGAGCAGTACTTC. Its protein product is CASSRSGSSYEQYF.

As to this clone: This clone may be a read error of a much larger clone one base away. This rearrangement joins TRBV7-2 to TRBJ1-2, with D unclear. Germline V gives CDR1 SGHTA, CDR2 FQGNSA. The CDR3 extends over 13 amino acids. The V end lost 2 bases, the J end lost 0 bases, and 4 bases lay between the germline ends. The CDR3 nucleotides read TGTGCCAGCAGCTTACAGTCTAACTATGGCTACACCTTC. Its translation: CASSLQSNYGYTF.

CDR3 sequence: CASSRDPLGGWQPQHF. The CDR3, as DNA: TGTGCCAGCAGCCGGGACCCACTGGGGGGGTGGCAGCCCCAGCATTTT. V gene TRBV5-5 combines with J gene TRBJ1-5, with D perhaps matching TRBD1 (5 bases). The germline gives CDR1 SGHKS, CDR2 YYEKEE (reference sequence). The CDR3 consists of 16 residues. Trimming removed 4 bases at V and 7 bases at J, with 21 bases between.

This CDR3 is CSVAQTGGLNIQYF. DNA for the CDR3: TGCAGCGTGGCCCAGACAGGGGGATTGAACATTCAGTACTTC. This chain connects TRBV29-1 to TRBJ2-4; TRBD1 matches 9 bases. The germline V gene has CDR1 SQVTM and CDR2 ANQGSEA. This CDR3 comprises 14 residues. Losses at the gene ends were 6 bases for V and 7 bases for J; bases not matched to a gene: 10.

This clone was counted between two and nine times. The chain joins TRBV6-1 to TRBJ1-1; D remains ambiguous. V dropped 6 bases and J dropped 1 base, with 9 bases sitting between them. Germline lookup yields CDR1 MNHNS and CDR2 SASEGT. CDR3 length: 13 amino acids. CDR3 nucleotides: TGTGCCAGCAGGATTGTTGGGAACACTGAAGCTTTCTTT. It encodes CASRIVGNTEAFF.

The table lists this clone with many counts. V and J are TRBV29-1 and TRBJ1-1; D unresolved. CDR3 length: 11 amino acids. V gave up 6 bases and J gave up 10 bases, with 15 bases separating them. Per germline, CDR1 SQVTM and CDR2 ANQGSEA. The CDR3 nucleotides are TGCAGCGTGTCGCGACCGGGCGCAGCTTTCTTT. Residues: CSVSRPGAAFF.

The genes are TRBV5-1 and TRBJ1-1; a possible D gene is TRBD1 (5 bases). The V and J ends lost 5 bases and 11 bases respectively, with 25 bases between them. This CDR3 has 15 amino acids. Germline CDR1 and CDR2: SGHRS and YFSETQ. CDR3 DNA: TGCGCCAGCAGTAGCACTACGGACGCTGGCGGGGGGGCTTTCTTT. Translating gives CASSSTTDAGGGAFF.

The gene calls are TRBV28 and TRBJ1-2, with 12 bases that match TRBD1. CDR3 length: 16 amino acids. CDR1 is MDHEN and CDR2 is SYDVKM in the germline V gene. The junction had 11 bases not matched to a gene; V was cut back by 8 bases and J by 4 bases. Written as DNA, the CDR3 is TGTGCCAGCTTAGGGACAGGGGGCGAGGGTGGCTATGGCTACACCTTC. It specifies CASLGTGGEGGYGYTF.

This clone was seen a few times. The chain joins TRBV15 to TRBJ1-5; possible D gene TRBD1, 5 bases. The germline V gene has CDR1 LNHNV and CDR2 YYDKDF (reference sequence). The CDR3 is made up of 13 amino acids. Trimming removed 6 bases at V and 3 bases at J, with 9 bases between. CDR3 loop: CATRRTLNQPQHF. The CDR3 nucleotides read TGTGCCACCAGGCGGACACTCAATCAGCCCCAGCATTTT.

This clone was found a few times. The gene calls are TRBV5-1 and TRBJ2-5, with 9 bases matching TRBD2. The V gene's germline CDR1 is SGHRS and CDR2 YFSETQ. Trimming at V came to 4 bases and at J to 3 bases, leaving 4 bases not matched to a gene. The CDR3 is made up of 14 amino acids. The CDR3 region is CASSIASGEETQYF. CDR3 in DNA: TGCGCCAGCAGCATAGCTAGCGGGGAAGAGACCCAGTACTTC.

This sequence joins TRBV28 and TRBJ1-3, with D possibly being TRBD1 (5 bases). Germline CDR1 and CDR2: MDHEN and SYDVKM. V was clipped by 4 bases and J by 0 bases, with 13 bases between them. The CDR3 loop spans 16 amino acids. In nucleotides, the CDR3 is TGTGCCAGCAGTTCCGCAGGGTTGAGCTCTGGAAACACCATATATTTT. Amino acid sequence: CASSSAGLSSGNTIYF.

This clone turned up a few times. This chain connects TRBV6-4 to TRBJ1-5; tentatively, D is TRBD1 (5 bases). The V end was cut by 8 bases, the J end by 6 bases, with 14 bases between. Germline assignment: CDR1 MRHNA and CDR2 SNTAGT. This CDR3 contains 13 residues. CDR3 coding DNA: TGTGCCAGCCCCGTACATCAGGGTCAGCCCCAGCATTTT. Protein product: CASPVHQGQPQHF.

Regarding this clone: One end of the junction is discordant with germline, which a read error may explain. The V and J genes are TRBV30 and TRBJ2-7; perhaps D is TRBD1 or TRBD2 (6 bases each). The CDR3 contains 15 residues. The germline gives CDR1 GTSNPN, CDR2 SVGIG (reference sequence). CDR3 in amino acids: CAWGVPGALAYEQYF. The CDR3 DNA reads TGTGCCTGGGGTGTACCGGGGGCGTTGGCCTACGAGCAGTACTTC.

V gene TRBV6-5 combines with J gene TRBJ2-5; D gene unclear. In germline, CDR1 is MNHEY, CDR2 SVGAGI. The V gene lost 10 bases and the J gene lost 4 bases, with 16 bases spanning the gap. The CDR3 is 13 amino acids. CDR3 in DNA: TGTGCCACCCGGCGGACCCTCGGAGAGACCCAGTACTTC. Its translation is CATRRTLGETQYF.

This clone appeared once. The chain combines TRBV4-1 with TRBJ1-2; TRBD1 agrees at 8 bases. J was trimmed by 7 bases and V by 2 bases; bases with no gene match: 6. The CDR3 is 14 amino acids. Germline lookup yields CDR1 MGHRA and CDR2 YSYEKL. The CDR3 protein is CASSQPGQGGGYTF. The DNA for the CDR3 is TGCGCCAGCAGCCAACCCGGACAGGGCGGTGGCTACACCTTC.

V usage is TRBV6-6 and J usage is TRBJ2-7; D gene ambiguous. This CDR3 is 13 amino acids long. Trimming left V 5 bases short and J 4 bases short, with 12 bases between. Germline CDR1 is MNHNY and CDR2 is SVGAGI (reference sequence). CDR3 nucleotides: TGTGCCAGCAGTAGAGAGGTCGTTTACGAGCAGTACTTC. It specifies CASSREVVYEQYF.

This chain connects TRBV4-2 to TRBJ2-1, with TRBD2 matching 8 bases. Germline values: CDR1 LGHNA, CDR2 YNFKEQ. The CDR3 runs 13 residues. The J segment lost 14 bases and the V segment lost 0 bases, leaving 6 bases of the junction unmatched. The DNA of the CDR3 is TGTGCCAGCAGCCAAGATCGGGGGCGGGAGGAGTTCTTC. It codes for CASSQDRGREEFF.